The T cell receptor (beta chain) described here comes from a study of T cells in Graves' hyperthyroidism and ophthalmopathy. Study-wide results and limits: Blood also showed most of the thyroid clonotypes that were expanded above 0.001. Ophthalmopathy was told apart from stable hyperthyroidism by a 13 V-J model.

The study enrolled patients aged 18 to 65 with newly diagnosed hyperthyroidism of under 2 months' duration. Out of approximately 9.9 ml of fresh peripheral blood came the PBMCs. With regard to this clonotype: The antigen is undetermined.

CDR3 length: 16 amino acids. The germline gives CDR1 MDHEN, CDR2 SYDVKM. V shed 4 bases, J shed 3 bases, and the junction held 8 bases outside the gene matches. Amplified regions were TCR beta CDR3 sequences from RNA transcripts. First-round RT-PCR of the TCR CDR3 relied on the HTBI primer set. TCRdb processed the multiplex PCR reads anew with MiXCR; each CDR3 protein has one entry. Of around 260,000 distinct CDR3 sequences detected, around 25% appear once; the ten largest clones hold about 30%. J is TRBJ1-2 and V is TRBV28; 10 bases match TRBD1. The receptor's source is a man aged 35-49 years with Graves' hyperthyroidism that later progressed to Graves' ophthalmopathy. Specimen: blood. CDR3 loop: CASSSMGGTGDYGYTF. CDR3 nucleotides: TGTGCCAGCAGTTCTATGGGGGGGACAGGGGACTATGGCTACACCTTC.